This is a list of T cell receptor beta chains from one sample in a study of blood T cell repertoires in COVID-19. Produced via immunoSEQ multiplex PCR; TCRdb's table is partial and in-frame only. This sample has approximately 100,000 clones, with 81% found just once. Sequenced sample: peripheral blood. These receptors originate from a human donor in a cohort sampled during active COVID-19. Each CDR3 is given with its conserved first and last residue. Fields, in order: J gene, V gene, D gene, CDR3 DNA, CDR3 protein. A D gene is named only where the DNA matches it firmly.

>TRBJ2-1|TRBV9|TRBD2
TGTGCCAGCAGCGTAGCTGCTAGCGGGAATGAGCAGTTCTTC
CASSVAASGNEQFF
>TRBJ2-3|TRBV27|TRBD1
TGTGCCAGCAGGAGCCGGGACAGGGTTGGCACAGATACGCAGTATTTT
CASRSRDRVGTDTQYF
>TRBJ2-7|TRBV5-5|TRBD1
TGTGCCAGCAGCTTCGGTCAGGGACAGCCAGCCTACGAGCAGTACTTC
CASSFGQGQPAYEQYF
>TRBJ2-5|TRBV5-1|TRBD2
TGCGCCAGCACAAGCGGGGGGGCCATTCAGACCCAGTACTTC
CASTSGGAIQTQYF
>TRBJ1-2|TRBV4-2|NA
TGTGCCAGCAGCCAAGATGATTTGGGCAACTATGGCTACACCTTC
CASSQDDLGNYGYTF
>TRBJ2-1|TRBV5-6|NA
TGTGCCAGCAGCGCGGGTACCGGGACTGTCTACAATGAGCAGTTCTTC
CASSAGTGTVYNEQFF
>TRBJ2-7|TRBV4-2|TRBD2
TGTGCCAGCAGCCACGGTTGGACTAGCGGCTCCTACGAGCAGTACTTC
CASSHGWTSGSYEQYF
>TRBJ1-6|TRBV4-1|TRBD1
TGCGCCAGCAGCCAGGAGGACAGGTCTTTGAGGGGCTCCTATAATTCACCCCTCCACTTT
CASSQEDRSLRGSYNSPLHF
>TRBJ1-1|TRBV5-1|NA
TGCGCCAGCAGTTTTACAGGCTCTGAAGCTTTCTTT
CASSFTGSEAFF
>TRBJ2-7|TRBV7-8|NA
TGTGCCAGCAGCTTAGAGAGACAGACGCAGTACTTC
CASSLERQTQYF
>TRBJ2-7|TRBV7-2|TRBD2
TGTGCCAGCAGCTTCAGACTAGCGGGAGAATCCGAGCAGTACTTC
CASSFRLAGESEQYF
>TRBJ2-2|TRBV10-3|NA
TGTGCCATCAAATACTATCTTGGAGACTTAGAAAACACCGGGGAGCTGTTTTTT
CAIKYYLGDLENTGELFF
>TRBJ2-4|TRBV20-1|NA
TGCAGTGCTAGTGACCCTAGCAGGGCCAAAAACATTCAGTACTTC
CSASDPSRAKNIQYF
>TRBJ2-1|TRBV5-1|TRBD2
TGCGCCAGCAGCTTGGCCCTAGCGGGAGGTGGGGAGCAGTTCTTC
CASSLALAGGGEQFF
>TRBJ1-5|TRBV21-1|NA
TGTGCCAGCAGCAACCCGACTTCGGGGGACAATCAGCCCCAGCATTTT
CASSNPTSGDNQPQHF
>TRBJ1-1|TRBV19|NA
TGTGCCAGTAGTATAGGATCAGGGGTGGACACTGAAGCTTTCTTT
CASSIGSGVDTEAFF
>TRBJ1-2|TRBV9|TRBD1
TGTGCCAGCAGCGCCGGGACAGTCTCCTATGGCTACACCTTC
CASSAGTVSYGYTF